This is a list of T cell receptor beta chains from one sample in a study of cytomegalovirus exposure and HLA in healthy donors. The protocol was immunoSEQ multiplex PCR, while the TCRdb copy is restricted to in-frame clones and leaves out a portion. The sample lists 100,000 or so clones, around three quarters occurring once. The sequenced material came from PBMCs. Source of these receptors: a woman aged 40-49 years in good health and CMV-seronegative. CDR3s include the opening cysteine and the closing phenylalanine or tryptophan. Each record gives: clone size, V gene, J gene, D gene, CDR3 protein, CDR3 DNA. A D gene is named only where the DNA matches it firmly. The listing skips clone size in some rows; elsewhere it reads once, few, many or a size class.

-	TRBV29-1	TRBJ1-2	-	CSVDVGGHGYTF	TGCAGCGTTGATGTGGGAGGCCATGGCTACACCTTC
few	TRBV29-1	TRBJ2-1	TRBD1	CSVEEGSPRDREVHEQFF	TGCAGCGTTGAGGAGGGTAGTCCGCGGGACAGGGAGGTCCATGAGCAGTTCTTC
once	TRBV7-9	TRBJ1-2	TRBD1	CASSLGQGANYGYTF	TGTGCCAGCAGCTTGGGACAGGGGGCTAACTATGGCTACACCTTC
-	TRBV27	TRBJ2-7	-	CASSSVTGSYEQYF	TGTGCCAGCAGCTCCGTGACAGGATCCTACGAGCAGTACTTC
-	TRBV5-1	TRBJ1-3	-	CASSPSGSSGNTIYF	TGCGCCAGCAGCCCGTCGGGGAGCTCTGGAAACACCATATATTTT
-	TRBV5-6	TRBJ2-3	TRBD2	CASSLGLASTDTQYF	TGTGCCAGCAGCCTCGGACTAGCGAGCACAGATACGCAGTATTTT
-	TRBV5-1	TRBJ1-2	TRBD1	CANSLPGQGHGYTF	TGCGCCAACAGCTTACCGGGACAGGGGCATGGCTACACCTTC
once	TRBV28	TRBJ1-1	-	CASSKPGTAAFF	TGTGCCAGCAGTAAACCAGGAACGGCAGCTTTCTTT
-	TRBV7-2	TRBJ2-7	-	CASSLNPGSYEQYF	TGTGCCAGCAGCTTAAATCCGGGATCCTACGAGCAGTACTTC
-	TRBV7-6	TRBJ2-2	TRBD2	CASSLTSGGNFATGELFF	TGTGCCAGCAGCTTGACTAGCGGGGGTAATTTCGCCACCGGGGAGCTGTTTTTT
-	TRBV5-4	TRBJ2-5	TRBD2	CASSLDLAGAQETQYF	TGTGCCAGCAGCTTGGATTTAGCGGGAGCCCAAGAGACCCAGTACTTC
once	TRBV28	TRBJ2-1	TRBD2	CASTLGSGGGSNEQFF	TGTGCCAGCACCCTAGGGAGCGGGGGGGGTTCCAATGAGCAGTTCTTC
-	TRBV7-9	TRBJ2-1	TRBD2	CASHLAGNNEQFF	TGTGCCAGCCATCTAGCGGGAAACAATGAGCAGTTCTTC
few	TRBV5-1	TRBJ1-1	-	CASSPGEGPTEAFF	TGCGCCAGCAGCCCGGGGGAGGGGCCCACTGAAGCTTTCTTT
-	TRBV4-3	TRBJ2-5	-	CASSPVSFRGGIQETQYF	TGCGCCAGCAGCCCAGTTAGTTTTCGGGGCGGGATTCAAGAGACCCAGTACTTC
-	TRBV4-2	TRBJ2-5	-	CASSQGEGGEDGETQYF	TGTGCCAGCAGCCAAGGCGAGGGAGGCGAGGACGGAGAGACCCAGTACTTC
-	TRBV5-5	TRBJ2-5	-	CASSLGAPETQYF	TGTGCCAGCAGCTTAGGGGCTCCTGAGACCCAGTACTTC
-	TRBV19	TRBJ1-4	-	CASSSNGGGGKLFF	TGTGCCAGTAGTTCTAACGGGGGTGGCGGAAAACTGTTTTTT
-	TRBV19	TRBJ1-2	-	CASRMDREYGRDNYGYTF	TGTGCCAGTAGGATGGACCGGGAATACGGAAGGGATAACTATGGCTACACCTTC
once	TRBV6-1	TRBJ2-1	TRBD2	CASRPGLAGGQQFF	TGTGCCAGCAGGCCGGGACTAGCGGGAGGCCAGCAGTTCTTC